Each of the 30 T cell receptor beta chains below was sequenced from the same sample in a study of blood T cell repertoires in COVID-19. Assay used: immunoSEQ multiplex PCR; TCRdb lists only in-frame clones, some missing. The table has roughly 110,000 clones, about 89% seen once. Material: peripheral blood. These TCRs come from a man aged 40-49 years with active or convalescent COVID-19.

CDR3 sequence: CASSLPGQGRGNIQYF. CDR3 DNA sequence: TGTGCCAGCTCACTCCCGGGACAGGGAAGAGGAAACATTCAGTACTTC. The rearrangement links TRBV18 to TRBJ2-4, with 9 nucleotides matching TRBD1. The CDR3 sequence is 16 residues long. Germline CDR1 is KGHSH and CDR2 is LQKENI. V was clipped by 4 bases and J by 6 bases; unmatched bases: 10.

The chain joins TRBV12-3 or TRBV12-4 to TRBJ1-2; weak D call: TRBD1 (5 bases). The CDR3 extends over 12 amino acids. With 5 bases removed from V and 6 bases from J, the gap between germline ends came to 10 bases. The CDR3 DNA follows: TGTGCCAGCAGTAGCCCGGGGGATGGCTACACCTTC. Translating it yields CASSSPGDGYTF.

This rearrangement joins TRBV5-1 to TRBJ1-1; 9 bases fit TRBD1. V was pared by 2 bases and J by 11 bases, with 10 bases of the junction left unmatched. Germline CDR1 and CDR2: SGHRS and YFSETQ. The CDR3 runs to 14 residues. The CDR3 nucleotides read TGCGCCAGCAGCTTATCCATGGGGACAGGGCAGGCTTTCTTT. Its protein product is CASSLSMGTGQAFF.

The chain is built from TRBV7-6 and TRBJ2-1; D is unresolved. CDR3 length equals 13 residues. V was clipped by 1 base and J by 10 bases, with 11 bases between them. In germline, CDR1 is SGHVS, CDR2 FNYEAQ. CDR3 nucleotide sequence: TGTGCCAGCAGCTTAGGGGCCTCGGCAGAGCAGTTCTTC. It translates to CASSLGASAEQFF.

The V and J genes are TRBV4-3 and TRBJ1-2, with a weak D call TRBD1 (5 bases). The CDR3 spans 16 residues. Looked up from germline, CDR1 is LGHNA and CDR2 is YSLEER. V gave up 1 base and J gave up 9 bases, with 21 bases separating them. CDR3 sequence (DNA): TGCGCCAGCAGCCAAGGTTTGGGTGGGGGGACGATTCGCTACACCTTC. This gives the protein CASSQGLGGGTIRYTF.

The chain couples TRBV19 to TRBJ2-1; D gene uncertain. V was pared by 5 bases and J by 5 bases, with 13 bases between. CDR3 size: 14 residues. Germline CDR1 is LNHDA and CDR2 is SQIVND (reference sequence). The DNA for the CDR3 is TGTGCCAGTAGTGGCAGGAAAGTTAACAATGAGCAGTTCTTC. It specifies CASSGRKVNNEQFF. Based on the CDR3 plus reference TRBV19 and TRBJ2-1, the full variable domain is DGGITQSPKYLFRKEGQNVTLSCEQNLNHDAMYWYRQDPGQGLRLIYYSQIVNDFQKGDIAEGYSVSREKKESFPLTVTSAQKNPTAFYLCASSGRKVNNEQFFGPGTRLTVL.

The V call is TRBV30, the J call TRBJ2-7; 11 bases align to TRBD1. Per germline, CDR1 GTSNPN and CDR2 SVGIG (reference sequence). The junction had 4 bases not matched to a gene; V was cut back by 2 bases and J by 1 base. The CDR3 consists of 15 residues. The chain's CDR3 is CAWSLGTGGSYEQYF. The CDR3 bases are TGTGCCTGGAGTTTAGGGACAGGGGGTTCCTACGAGCAGTACTTC.

V gene TRBV20-1 combines with J gene TRBJ2-6; TRBD2 is a possible D gene (5 bases). Trimming removed 3 bases at V and 2 bases at J, with 14 bases between. Per the germline V gene, CDR1 is DFQATT and CDR2 is SNEGSKA (reference sequence). The CDR3 has 16 residues. CDR3 sequence reads: CSASNLGETGANVLTF. DNA of the CDR3: TGCAGTGCTAGTAACCTCGGGGAAACTGGGGCCAACGTCCTGACTTTC.

The gene calls are TRBV6-1 and TRBJ1-5, with a weak D call TRBD1 (6 bases). CDR3 length: 14 residues. V was clipped by 3 bases and J by 5 bases, with 11 bases between them. Germline CDR1 and CDR2: MNHNS and SASEGT. CDR3 in DNA: TGTGCCAGCAGTGACACAGGGTCTTATCAGCCCCAGCATTTT. Encoded protein: CASSDTGSYQPQHF.

The chain employs TRBV5-1 and TRBJ2-7; TRBD2 matches 7 bases. The germline V gene encodes CDR1 SGHRS and CDR2 YFSETQ. V dropped 4 bases and J dropped 1; count of bases not matched to a gene: 8. This CDR3 has 15 amino acids. CDR3 nucleotide sequence: TGCGCCAGCAGCACGTCCGGCGGGAGTTCCTACGAGCAGTACTTC. It codes for CASSTSGGSSYEQYF.

The sample holds one count of this clone. The chain is built from TRBV3-1 (or the pseudogene TRBV3-2) and TRBJ2-4, with 7 bases lining up with TRBD2. CDR3 length equals 18 residues. The junction had 9 bases not matched to a gene; V was cut back by 0 bases and J by 1 base. Germline V gene lookup returns CDR1 LGHDT and CDR2 YNNKEL (reference sequence). CDR3 coding DNA: TGTGCCAGCAGCCAAGATCGAGGTCTAGCGGATGCCAAAAACATTCAGTACTTC. Protein product: CASSQDRGLADAKNIQYF.

The genes are TRBV5-6 and TRBJ1-6; a weak D match, TRBD1 (5 bases). This CDR3 region has 15 residues. Trimming pared 0 bases from V and 7 bases from J, leaving 11 bases between. Germline CDR1 and CDR2: SGHDT and YYEEEE. In DNA, the CDR3 is TGTGCCAGCAGCTTGGGGTTTGGGGGGAATTCACCCCTCCACTTT. It translates to CASSLGFGGNSPLHF.

The genes are TRBV5-4 and TRBJ2-3, with 10 bases aligning to TRBD1. The CDR3 covers 15 residues. Germline V gives CDR1 SGHNT, CDR2 YYREEE (reference sequence). V lost 3 bases and J lost 3; bases outside the gene matches: 4. Here the CDR3 reads CASSSDRGRTDTQYF. The DNA of the CDR3 is TGTGCCAGCAGCTCAGACAGGGGGCGAACAGATACGCAGTATTTT.

This clone was counted a single time. Additional DNA sequences in this sample encode the identical CDR3. The chain employs TRBV5-6 and TRBJ1-1; D gene ambiguous. The CDR3 is 13 residues long. The V gene lost 0 bases and the J gene lost 2 bases, with 5 bases spanning the gap. In germline, CDR1 is SGHDT, CDR2 YYEEEE. The CDR3 protein is CASSLAGNTEAFF. DNA for the CDR3: TGTGCCAGCAGCTTGGCGGGTAACACTGAAGCTTTCTTT.

This clone was detected only a few times. The chain carries TRBV7-9 and TRBJ1-3; D ambiguous. The CDR3 sequence is 13 residues long. With 1 base removed from V and 2 bases from J, the gap between germline ends came to 3 bases. Germline V CDR1 and CDR2: SEHNR, FQNEAQ (reference sequence). CDR3 in amino acids: CASSLGAGNTIYF. CDR3 sequence (DNA): TGTGCCAGCAGCTTAGGAGCTGGAAACACCATATATTTT.

DNA for the CDR3: TGTGCCAGCAGTTTACTTGGGACTTCCTACAATGAGCAGTTCTTC. Its protein product is CASSLLGTSYNEQFF. The V gene is TRBV27, the J gene TRBJ2-1; D may be TRBD2 (6 bases). The germline gives CDR1 MNHEY, CDR2 SMNVEV (reference sequence). This CDR3 has 15 residues. V lost 2 bases and J lost 1, with 9 bases in between.

The chain couples TRBV30 to TRBJ2-7; 8 positions agree with TRBD1. The V gene's germline CDR1 is GTSNPN and CDR2 SVGIG (reference sequence). Trimming cost V 5 bases and J 3 bases; bases outside gene matches: 9. This CDR3 is built from 14 residues. The CDR3 here is CAWSYGTGLYEQYF. CDR3 nucleotide sequence: TGTGCCTGGTCCTACGGGACAGGACTCTACGAGCAGTACTTC.

The gene calls are TRBV6-1 and TRBJ2-1, with 9 positions matching TRBD2. The length of the CDR3 is 17 residues. Germline V gene sequence: CDR1 MNHNS, CDR2 SASEGT. V lost 2 bases, J lost 5 bases, and 10 bases stayed unmatched. The CDR3: CASSELSGGRVNNEQFF. The CDR3 coding sequence is TGTGCCAGCAGTGAATTAAGTGGCGGGAGGGTCAACAATGAGCAGTTCTTC.

This rearrangement joins TRBV5-1 to TRBJ2-1; D perhaps matches TRBD2 (6 bases). The CDR3 has 15 amino acids. V was cut by 0 bases and J by 8 bases, with 15 bases left in between. The V gene's germline CDR1 is SGHRS and CDR2 YFSETQ. DNA of the CDR3: TGCGCCAGCAGCTTGGGGCGGGGCGCAGGCGATGAGCAGTTCTTC. The encoded protein is CASSLGRGAGDEQFF.

The chain combines TRBV2 with TRBJ1-6; D is unresolved. From germline, CDR1 is SNHLY and CDR2 FYNNEI. Trimming cost V 8 bases and J 7 bases, with 9 bases left between them. There are 12 residues in the CDR3. This CDR3 is CASDRGNSPLHF. The DNA for the CDR3 is TGTGCCAGCGACCGGGGAAATTCACCCCTCCACTTT.

The rearrangement links TRBV18 to TRBJ2-1, with TRBD1 matching 7 bases. CDR3 length: 15 residues. Germline loops: CDR1 KGHSH, CDR2 LQKENI. J was trimmed by 5 bases and V by 6 bases; bases with no gene match: 10. This CDR3 is CASSSGQSEHNEQFF. The DNA of the CDR3 is TGTGCCAGCTCGTCGGGACAGAGTGAGCACAATGAGCAGTTCTTC.

This clone appeared once. The chain recombines TRBV5-1 with TRBJ1-1, with TRBD1 as a possible D gene (6 bases). The V end was cut by 0 bases, the J end by 5 bases, with 11 bases between. There are 14 residues in the CDR3. The germline V gene encodes CDR1 SGHRS and CDR2 YFSETQ. The DNA of the CDR3 is TGCGCCAGCAGCTTGGATCAGGGGTGGACTGAAGCTTTCTTT. Protein sequence: CASSLDQGWTEAFF. The variable domain in full, with the rest retrieved from reference TRBV5-1 and TRBJ1-1, is KAGVTQTPRYLIKTRGQQVTLSCSPISGHRSVSWYQQTPGQGLQFLFEYFSETQRNKGNFPGRFSGRQFSNSRSEMNVSTLELGDSALYLCASSLDQGWTEAFFGQGTRLTVV.

This clone was detected a few times. The chain carries TRBV28 and TRBJ1-2; 7 positions match TRBD1. J was trimmed by 2 bases and V by 4 bases; bases with no gene match: 4. CDR1 and CDR2 (germline): MDHEN, SYDVKM. CDR3 length: 14 residues. The CDR3 region is CASSSEGANYGYTF. Written as DNA, the CDR3 is TGTGCCAGCAGTTCGGAGGGGGCGAACTATGGCTACACCTTC.

CDR3 region: CASGNRIGATLLTGELFF. Written as DNA, the CDR3 is TGTGCTAGTGGTAACAGGATAGGGGCAACACTGCTTACCGGGGAGCTGTTTTTT. The chain combines TRBV12-5 with TRBJ2-2; D is perhaps TRBD1 (5 bases). There are 18 residues in the CDR3. Germline CDR1 reads LGHNT; CDR2 reads FRNRAP. V gave up 5 bases and J gave up 5 bases, with 24 bases separating them. Using reference TRBV12-5 and TRBJ2-2 for the parts outside the CDR3, the full variable domain is DARVTQTPRHKVTEMGQEVTMRCQPILGHNTVFWYRQTMMQGLELLAYFRNRAPLDDSGMPKDRFSAEMPDATLATLKIQPSEPRDSAVYFCASGNRIGATLLTGELFFGEGSRLTVL.

The V gene is TRBV7-3, the J gene TRBJ2-2; the D is unclear. Trimming cost V 5 bases and J 4 bases, with 14 bases left between them. CDR3 size: 15 residues. CDR1 SGHTA and CDR2 FQGTGA come from the germline V gene. In DNA, the CDR3 is TGTGCCAGCAGCCAACAACCTGGCCCCACCGGGGAGCTGTTTTTT. Its translation: CASSQQPGPTGELFF.

This chain joins TRBV2 and TRBJ1-5; 8 nucleotides line up with TRBD1. CDR1 is SNHLY and CDR2 is FYNNEI in the germline V gene. Trimming at V came to 4 bases and at J to 6 bases, leaving 5 bases not matched to a gene. CDR3 length: 14 amino acids. CDR3 sequence reads: CASSAPGGGQPQHF. The CDR3 coding sequence is TGTGCCAGCAGTGCGCCAGGGGGCGGTCAGCCCCAGCATTTT.

The gene calls are TRBV19 and TRBJ2-2, with a tentative D call TRBD2 (6 bases). This CDR3 is 14 amino acids long. Germline V CDR1 and CDR2: LNHDA, SQIVND (reference sequence). Trimming removed 5 bases from V and 1 base from J, with 8 bases in between. Here the CDR3 reads CASSWGLNTGELFF. CDR3 in DNA: TGTGCCAGTAGTTGGGGACTGAACACCGGGGAGCTGTTTTTT.

This chain joins TRBV12-3 or TRBV12-4 and TRBJ2-2, with 7 bases aligning to TRBD1. With 4 bases clipped from V and 6 bases from J, the junction kept 2 bases outside the gene matches. The CDR3 covers 13 residues. The CDR3 is CASSYTGAGELFF. The CDR3 nucleotides read TGTGCCAGCAGTTATACAGGGGCCGGGGAGCTGTTTTTT.

The chain employs TRBV10-3 and TRBJ1-1, with TRBD1 identical over 9 bases. CDR3 size: 14 residues. After removal of 6 bases from V and 2 bases from J, the junction contained 4 bases not matched to a gene. Germline CDR1 is ENHRY and CDR2 is SYGVKD. The DNA of the CDR3 is TGTGCCATCAGCGACAGGGGGGAAAACACTGAAGCTTTCTTT. Translated, it gives CAISDRGENTEAFF.

The chain is built from TRBV27 and TRBJ2-1; TRBD2 agrees at 7 bases. V lost 3 bases to trimming and J lost 6 bases; unmatched junction nucleotides: 14. This CDR3 is built from 17 residues. CDR1 and CDR2 (germline): MNHEY, SMNVEV (reference sequence). This CDR3 reads CASSFWGSLVAGNEQFF. The CDR3 DNA follows: TGTGCCAGCAGTTTTTGGGGGTCGCTAGTAGCGGGCAATGAGCAGTTCTTC.